This is a list of T cell receptor beta chains from one sample in a study of CD8 T cells in Susac syndrome. TCRdb re-called the immunoSEQ multiplex PCR reads through MiXCR, storing one row per CDR3 protein. Here the sample spans about 70,000 distinct CDR3 sequences, approximately 95% being singletons. Input material: CD8+ T cells from PBMCs. All receptors come from a human donor in good health. Both conserved end residues are part of each CDR3. Each record gives: V gene, D gene, clone size, J gene, CDR3 DNA, CDR3 protein. A D gene is named only where the DNA matches it firmly. Size tells how often a clone was seen (once, few, many) or the class of an expanded clone, and some rows leave it out.

TRBV6-5	NA	NA	TRBJ1-6	TGTGCCAGCAGTTACCAGGCACTCCTGAATAATTCACCCCTCCACTTT	CASSYQALLNNSPLHF
TRBV6-1	TRBD1	NA	TRBJ2-1	TGTGCCAGCAGCGGGACAGGGGCTAGCAATGAGCAGTTCTTC	CASSGTGASNEQFF
TRBV2	TRBD2	NA	TRBJ2-7	TGTGCCCTAGGAGATGGGGGGGCCTACGAGCAGTACTTC	CALGDGGAYEQYF
TRBV28	NA	NA	TRBJ2-5	TGTGCCAGCAGCTTACAAATCGGGGGGCTTCCCGGGACCCAGTACTTC	CASSLQIGGLPGTQYF
TRBV4-3	NA	NA	TRBJ1-1	TGCGCCAGCAGCCAAGATAACAGAAACACTGAAGCTTTCTTT	CASSQDNRNTEAFF
TRBV19	TRBD2	NA	TRBJ2-2	TGTGCCAGTAGCATACTCCTCAGCGGGGGGGCCACCGGGGAGCTGTTTTTT	CASSILLSGGATGELFF
TRBV5-6	NA	NA	TRBJ1-5	TGTGCCAGCAGCGCGGGGGCCCTTGGGGCTCAGCCCCAGCATTTT	CASSAGALGAQPQHF
TRBV7-9	TRBD2	NA	TRBJ2-3	TGTGCCAGCAGCTCCGGGACTAGAGACACAGATACGCAGTATTTT	CASSSGTRDTDTQYF
TRBV4-2	TRBD1	NA	TRBJ2-7	TGTGCCAGCAGCCAGCGCACAGGGGATATCCGATCCTACGAGCAGTACTTC	CASSQRTGDIRSYEQYF
TRBV28	NA	NA	TRBJ1-5	TGTGCCACGGTGGGGGCGGGTGGCAATCAGCCCCAGCATTTT	CATVGAGGNQPQHF
TRBV20-1	TRBD2	NA	TRBJ2-1	TGCAGTGCTAAAAACCTCTGGGCAGCGGGGGATTTGGATGAGCAGTTCTTC	CSAKNLWAAGDLDEQFF
TRBV7-9	NA	NA	TRBJ1-2	TGTGCCAGCACCTACGAGGCTCTTCAGAGGGGCTACACCTTC	CASTYEALQRGYTF
TRBV6-5	NA	NA	TRBJ2-5	TGTGCCAGCAGAGGGACGAACCAAGAGACCCAGTACTTC	CASRGTNQETQYF
TRBV12-3/TRBV12-4	NA	NA	TRBJ1-4	TGTGCCAGCAGCCTCCAGCCTGAAAAACTGTTTTTT	CASSLQPEKLFF
TRBV4-2	NA	NA	TRBJ2-7	TGTGCCAGCAGCGTAGGACTGTCCTCCTACGAGCAGTACTTC	CASSVGLSSYEQYF
TRBV19	NA	NA	TRBJ2-5	TGTGCCAGTACCCCGGAGGATGGAGAGTTGGGGACCCAGTACTTC	CASTPEDGELGTQYF
TRBV4-2	NA	once	TRBJ2-2	TGTGCCAGCAGCCAGTTTGAGTTCACCGGGGAGCTGTTTTTT	CASSQFEFTGELFF
TRBV12-3/TRBV12-4	TRBD1	NA	TRBJ1-1	TGTGCCAGCAGTGGTATGGGACAGGGGGACGCTGAAGCTTTCTTT	CASSGMGQGDAEAFF
TRBV15	NA	NA	TRBJ2-7	TGTGCCACCAGCGACCCAGGACGGGAGTTGCAGTACTTC	CATSDPGRELQYF
TRBV12-3/TRBV12-4	NA	once	TRBJ1-3	TGTGCCAGCAGTCTCCATCCCCGGGACGGAAAAACTGGAAACACCATATATTTT	CASSLHPRDGKTGNTIYF
TRBV29-1	NA	few	TRBJ2-7	TGCAGCGTTTCCTTCGGGGGATACGAGCAGTACTTC	CSVSFGGYEQYF
TRBV25-1	NA	NA	TRBJ2-3	TGTGCCAGCAGTGAGGGATCGGCGGGGCGCACGTTAGATACGCAGTATTTT	CASSEGSAGRTLDTQYF
TRBV15	TRBD2	NA	TRBJ2-5	TGTGCCACCAGCAGATCGCCCGGGGGGGAGACCCAGTACTTC	CATSRSPGGETQYF
TRBV7-9	NA	NA	TRBJ1-4	TGTGCCAGCAGCGCGCGGGACCGACCTGAAAAACTGTTTTTT	CASSARDRPEKLFF
TRBV18	NA	once	TRBJ1-2	TGTGCCAGCTCACCGTGGGGGGATGACGACTATGGCTACACCTTC	CASSPWGDDDYGYTF
TRBV13	NA	NA	TRBJ2-7	TGTGCCAGCAGCTCCCCAGGGAGCGGGCAGTACTTC	CASSSPGSGQYF
TRBV4-1	NA	NA	TRBJ1-2	TGCGCCAGCAGCCAAGATAGCCTCTATGGCTACACCTTC	CASSQDSLYGYTF
TRBV28	NA	NA	TRBJ2-7	TGTGCCAGCACGTATAGTAACACCTACGAGCAGTACTTC	CASTYSNTYEQYF
TRBV4-1	TRBD2	NA	TRBJ2-7	TGCGCCAGCAGCCTCATTGGGGGGGCCTACGAGCAGTACTTC	CASSLIGGAYEQYF
TRBV12-3/TRBV12-4	NA	NA	TRBJ2-3	TGTGCCAGCAGTTCCTTCGGCACAGATACGCAGTATTTT	CASSSFGTDTQYF
TRBV7-2	TRBD1	NA	TRBJ1-1	TGTGCCAGCAGCTGGAGACAGGGTCCCCCGGGAACTGAAGCTTTCTTT	CASSWRQGPPGTEAFF
TRBV30	NA	NA	TRBJ1-5	TGTGCCTGGAGTGGGACAGTAGGAAATCAGCCCCAGCATTTT	CAWSGTVGNQPQHF